The rows below give T cell receptor beta chains drawn from one sample of a study of shared clonotypes between healthy human individuals. Assay: immunoSEQ multiplex PCR; the TCRdb copy retains only in-frame clones and omits some. The table has 2 million to 2.5 million clones, nearly 97% seen once; the top ten hold more than 0.1%. Sequenced sample: naive CD4+ T cells sorted from blood. All receptors come from a man between 18 and 35 years old in good health. Both conserved end residues are part of each CDR3. D genes are given only for firm matches. Not every row has a clone size; where given, it reads once, few, many or a size class.

D gene | J gene | V gene | clone size | CDR3 DNA | CDR3 protein
NA | TRBJ2-3 | TRBV4-1 | NA | TGCGCCAGCAGCCGAGACAGCACAGATACGCAGTATTTT | CASSRDSTDTQYF
NA | TRBJ2-7 | TRBV19 | NA | TGTGCCAGTAGTCAGCAGGGAATCTCCTACGAGCAGTACTTC | CASSQQGISYEQYF
NA | TRBJ1-6 | TRBV9 | NA | TGTGCCAGCAGCGCGGACCCCCCGGCCAATTCACCCCTCCACTTT | CASSADPPANSPLHF
NA | TRBJ1-2 | TRBV2 | NA | TGTGCCAGCAGAGCATTAACAGGGCTCCCCTATGGCTACACCTTC | CASRALTGLPYGYTF
NA | TRBJ2-5 | TRBV5-6 | once | TGTGCCAGCAGCTTGAGGACACCCCAAGAGACCCAGTACTTC | CASSLRTPQETQYF
NA | TRBJ1-2 | TRBV4-1 | NA | TGCGCCAGCAGCCAAGATGTCCTATCGAGGGGCTACACCTTC | CASSQDVLSRGYTF
NA | TRBJ1-3 | TRBV30 | NA | TGTGCCTGGGGAGGCGGGGGAAATGGAAACACCATATATTTT | CAWGGGGNGNTIYF
NA | TRBJ2-7 | TRBV10-3 | NA | TGTGCCATCAGTGATTCCATGTCGGGAGCCCAGGAGCAGTACTTC | CAISDSMSGAQEQYF
NA | TRBJ1-2 | TRBV21-1 | NA | TGTGCCATCCGAACATATGGCTACACCTTC | CAIRTYGYTF
TRBD2 | TRBJ2-5 | TRBV10-3 | NA | TGTGCCATCAGTGAGTCGACACTAGCGGGGAAACAAGAGACCCAGTACTTC | CAISESTLAGKQETQYF
NA | TRBJ2-5 | TRBV6-6 | NA | TGTGCCAGCAGTTACGCTGGGAAAGAGACCCAGTACTTC | CASSYAGKETQYF
NA | TRBJ2-1 | TRBV25-1 | NA | TGTGCCAGCAGTGAACCACGGGGCTCCTACAATGAGCAGTTCTTC | CASSEPRGSYNEQFF
TRBD1 | TRBJ1-2 | TRBV4-1 | once | TGCGCCAGCAGCCTCCCTCCACTGGGACAGGGCTCCGGTGGCTACACCTTC | CASSLPPLGQGSGGYTF
TRBD2 | TRBJ2-7 | TRBV6-5 | NA | TGTGCCAGCAGTTACCTGGGACTAGCGGACTACGAGCAGTACTTC | CASSYLGLADYEQYF
NA | TRBJ2-2 | TRBV5-1 | NA | TGCGCCAGCAGCTTGCAGCAGTTCGCGGGGGAGCTGTTTTTT | CASSLQQFAGELFF
NA | TRBJ2-5 | TRBV18 | NA | TGTGCCAGCTCCCCGCAACGGCAAGAGACCCAGTACTTC | CASSPQRQETQYF
TRBD1 | TRBJ2-5 | TRBV7-9 | NA | TGTGCCAGCAGCGAAACAGGGGGTGCATACCAAGAGACCCAGTACTTC | CASSETGGAYQETQYF
NA | TRBJ1-2 | TRBV6-1 | NA | TGTGCCAGCAGTGTTACAGGGTCCTATGGCTACACCTTC | CASSVTGSYGYTF
NA | TRBJ1-5 | TRBV10-3 | few | TGTGCCATCAGGGGCACCTCAAATAGCAATCAGCCCCAGCATTTT | CAIRGTSNSNQPQHF